The rows below give T cell receptor beta chains drawn from one sample of a study of control samples from healthy donors and cancer patients. Assay: immunoSEQ multiplex PCR; the TCRdb copy retains only in-frame clones and omits some. The sample has roughly 88,000 clones, around 81% seen once; the top ten hold more than 15%. The sequencing sample was made of blood. These receptors were taken from a young man in good health. The CDR3 runs from the conserved cysteine through the conserved F or W. Each record gives: V gene, D gene, J gene, CDR3 protein, CDR3 DNA. D genes are given only for firm matches.

TRBV3-1/TRBV3-2	NA	TRBJ2-3	CASSPTTSRSQYF	TGTGCCAGCAGCCCTACTACTAGTCGCTCGCAGTATTTT
TRBV3-1/TRBV3-2	TRBD1	TRBJ2-7	CASSQDERGRIHEQYF	TGTGCCAGCAGCCAAGATGAAAGGGGGCGCATCCACGAGCAGTACTTC
TRBV5-1	TRBD2	TRBJ2-2	CASSSFLAGAGELFF	TGCGCCAGCAGCTCTTTCCTAGCGGGGGCCGGGGAGCTGTTTTTT
TRBV6-2/TRBV6-3	TRBD1	TRBJ1-1	CASSSRSTTPGQRREAFF	TGTGCCAGCAGTTCACGATCAACCACTCCGGGACAGAGACGTGAAGCTTTCTTT
TRBV15	NA	TRBJ2-7	CATSRDLGQTAYEQYF	TGTGCCACCAGCAGAGATCTCGGACAGACGGCCTACGAGCAGTACTTC
TRBV29-1	NA	TRBJ2-7	CSARLGPYEQYF	TGCAGCGCCCGATTAGGGCCCTACGAGCAGTACTTC
TRBV6-1	TRBD1	TRBJ1-1	CASSDAGTGYTEAFF	TGTGCCAGCAGTGACGCCGGGACAGGGTATACTGAAGCTTTCTTT
TRBV25-1	NA	TRBJ1-4	CASSPGLLGMLFF	TGTGCCAGCAGTCCTGGTCTGCTAGGTATGCTGTTTTTT
TRBV2	NA	TRBJ2-6	CASRRVSGANVLTF	TGTGCCAGCAGAAGGGTGTCTGGGGCCAACGTCCTGACTTTC
TRBV6-4	NA	TRBJ1-2	CASSDGPPGGNGYGYTF	TGTGCCAGCAGTGACGGTCCCCCCGGCGGGAATGGTTATGGCTACACCTTC
TRBV18	NA	TRBJ1-3	CASSRTASSGNTIYF	TGTGCCAGCTCCCGGACGGCTAGCTCTGGAAACACCATATATTTT
TRBV29-1	NA	TRBJ2-7	CSVRGLFSYEQYF	TGCAGCGTTCGCGGTCTATTCTCCTACGAGCAGTACTTC